This T cell receptor beta chain was recovered during a study of CD8+CD57+ T cells in acquired aplastic anemia. Background on the study: CD4+ and CD8+ cells, once sorted, gave DNA averaging approximately 3.3 ug. Study conclusions and caveats: The study identified roughly 29 CD8+ CDR3 sequences shared by patients and controls.

CDR3 and TCR beta VDJ profiling relied on genomic DNA as the template. TCRdb re-derived calls from the reads in MiXCR, one entry per CDR3 protein. The sample shows 200,000 to 250,000 distinct CDR3 sequences, 60% to 65% of them seen only once. This CDR3 has 16 amino acids. Germline V lookup: CDR1 MNHEY, CDR2 SVGAGI. The trim removed 6 bases at V and 4 bases at J, leaving 14 bases unmatched. This clonotype was detected many times. As yet, its antigen is unknown. V gene TRBV6-5 combines with J gene TRBJ1-1; 7 nucleotides align to TRBD1. Sequencing was carried out using sorted CD4+, CD8+, or CD8+CD57+ T cells (not recorded which) from PBMCs. The receptor's source is a human donor in good health. The CDR3 DNA sequence: TGTGCCAGCAGATTGACCACAGGGGCACGGCCCACTGAAGCTTTCTTT. Translating it yields CASRLTTGARPTEAFF.